This TCR beta chain was identified during a study of blood T cell repertoires in COVID-19. Background on the study: The United States, Italy and Spain supplied acute and convalescent COVID-19 samples.

V shed 7 bases and J shed 1 base, with 14 bases lying between them. Germline values: CDR1 MDHEN, CDR2 SYDVKM. The CDR3 contains 14 residues. Clones were read by immunoSEQ multiplex PCR, and TCRdb kept only the in-frame ones, dropping some. The table has about 51,000 clones, more than 85% seen once. This receptor was taken from a man aged 45 to 65 with acute or convalescent COVID-19. The chain employs TRBV28 and TRBJ2-7; a possible D gene is TRBD1 (5 bases). Sequenced material: peripheral blood. The CDR3 region has the DNA TGTGCCAGCACCCCGGACAATCAGTCCTACGAGCAGTACTTC. It translates to CASTPDNQSYEQYF.